This entry lists 29 T cell receptor beta chains sequenced from one sample in a study of blood T cell repertoires in COVID-19. Method: immunoSEQ multiplex PCR; TCRdb's copy keeps in-frame clones and lacks some. The sample has about 300,000 clones; more than 70% are singletons. The sequenced sample was peripheral blood. These receptors came from a man aged 18 to 35 who had recovered from COVID-19.

This chain joins TRBV6-5 and TRBJ1-1, with D possibly TRBD1 on 5 matching bases. V lost 5 bases and J lost 3, with 13 bases in between. The germline gives CDR1 MNHEY, CDR2 SVGAGI. This CDR3 is 14 amino acids long. The CDR3 region is CASSPRGGYTEAFF. CDR3 in DNA: TGTGCCAGCAGTCCTAGGGGTGGTTACACTGAAGCTTTCTTT.

V and J are TRBV29-1 and TRBJ2-5, with 7 positions matching TRBD1. The CDR3 extends over 14 amino acids. Germline CDR1 is SQVTM and CDR2 is ANQGSEA. Losses at the gene ends were 2 bases for V and 2 bases for J; bases not matched to a gene: 5. This CDR3 is CSVETHRGQETQYF. In nucleotides, the CDR3 is TGCAGCGTTGAAACTCACAGGGGACAAGAGACCCAGTACTTC. The full variable domain, completed using reference TRBV29-1 and TRBJ2-5, is SAVISQKPSRDICQRGTSLTIQCQVDSQVTMMFWYRQQPGQSLTLIATANQGSEATYESGFVIDKFPISRPNLTFSTLTVSNMSPEDSSIYLCSVETHRGQETQYFGPGTRLLVL.

V usage is TRBV7-2 and J usage is TRBJ1-5; D is unclear. The CDR3 extends over 15 amino acids. Trimming took off 5 bases at V and 1 base at J, with 12 bases between the two ends. From germline, CDR1 is SGHTA and CDR2 FQGNSA. CDR3 in amino acids: CASSTRTVSNQPQHF. The CDR3 bases are TGTGCCAGCAGCACCCGGACTGTCAGCAATCAGCCCCAGCATTTT.

The V and J genes are TRBV7-8 and TRBJ1-1; no clear D gene. The CDR3 is 14 amino acids. CDR1 is SGHVS and CDR2 is FQNEAQ in the germline V gene. The ends were cut back, 2 bases at V and 3 bases at J, with 10 bases in the middle. In DNA form, the CDR3 reads TGTGCCAGCAGCTTATATCCAGGCTACACTGAAGCTTTCTTT. It translates to CASSLYPGYTEAFF.

The chain links TRBV11-2 to TRBJ2-7; weak D call: TRBD1 (6 bases). The V end lost 5 bases, the J end lost 2 bases, and 16 bases lay between the germline ends. The CDR3 totals 15 residues. CDR1 is SGHAT and CDR2 is FQNNGV in the germline V gene. The CDR3 region is CASSAGGTRAYEQYF. The CDR3 coding sequence is TGTGCCAGCAGCGCGGGTGGGACACGGGCCTACGAGCAGTACTTC. Complete variable domain (other parts from reference TRBV11-2 and TRBJ2-7): EAGVAQSPRYKIIEKRQSVAFWCNPISGHATLYWYQQILGQGPKLLIQFQNNGVVDDSQLPKDRFSAERLKGVDSTLKIQPAKLEDSAVYLCASSAGGTRAYEQYFGPGTRLTVT.

The chain combines TRBV2 with TRBJ2-2, with TRBD1 matching 10 bases. J lost 4 bases, V lost 4 bases, and 9 bases had no gene match. Germline lookup yields CDR1 SNHLY and CDR2 FYNNEI. The CDR3 totals 17 residues. The CDR3, as DNA: TGTGCCAGCAGTGGAGCTGACAGGGGGCTCGTCACCGGGGAGCTGTTTTTT. Amino acid sequence: CASSGADRGLVTGELFF.

V gene TRBV18 combines with J gene TRBJ1-5; a weak D match, TRBD1 (6 bases). Germline V CDR1 and CDR2: KGHSH, LQKENI. V lost 6 bases and J lost 0, with 15 bases in between. This CDR3 has 16 amino acids. The DNA of the CDR3 is TGTGCCAGCTCCAGACAGGCCCTCTATAGCAATCAGCCCCAGCATTTT. This codes for CASSRQALYSNQPQHF.

The chain has TRBV7-3 and TRBJ1-1; unclear D gene. Germline values: CDR1 SGHTA, CDR2 FQGTGA. Deletions cut 5 bases from V and 1 base from J, with 8 bases between. The CDR3 sequence is 13 residues long. CDR3: CASSRTENTEAFF. The CDR3, as DNA: TGTGCCAGCAGCCGGACTGAGAACACTGAAGCTTTCTTT.

The J gene is TRBJ1-1, the V gene TRBV11-3; D gene unclear. Germline V gene lookup returns CDR1 SGHNT and CDR2 YENEEA. The CDR3 is 13 amino acids. Trimming took off 5 bases at V and 5 bases at J, with 12 bases between the two ends. CDR3 in amino acids: CASSHSEVTEAFF. CDR3 nucleotide sequence: TGTGCCAGCAGCCACAGTGAAGTGACTGAAGCTTTCTTT.

The chain combines TRBV18 with TRBJ2-1, with TRBD1 identical over 12 bases. The CDR3 sequence is 15 residues long. The V and J ends lost 2 bases and 9 bases, in that order; junction bases with no gene match: 5. CDR1 and CDR2 from the germline V gene are KGHSH and LQKENI. The CDR3 sequence is CASSPVGQGAGEQFF. In nucleotides, the CDR3 is TGTGCCAGCTCACCAGTGGGACAGGGGGCCGGTGAGCAGTTCTTC.

The rearrangement uses TRBV10-3 and TRBJ2-2; the match to TRBD2 covers 10 bases. Germline V lookup: CDR1 ENHRY, CDR2 SYGVKD. The V and J ends lost 8 bases and 3 bases, in that order; junction bases with no gene match: 9. The CDR3 extends over 16 amino acids. The chain's CDR3 is CAIGKGSGGYTGELFF. CDR3 DNA: TGTGCCATCGGGAAAGGTAGCGGGGGGTACACCGGGGAGCTGTTTTTT.

The chain has TRBV19 and TRBJ2-7; no firm D call. CDR3 length: 13 amino acids. V lost 2 bases and J lost 3, with 8 bases in between. Looked up from germline, CDR1 is LNHDA and CDR2 is SQIVND (reference sequence). In nucleotides, the CDR3 is TGTGCCAGTAGTATACCCGGGTTCTACGAGCAGTACTTC. It is translated as CASSIPGFYEQYF. The full variable domain, in which reference TRBV19 and TRBJ2-7 provide the parts outside the CDR3, is DGGITQSPKYLFRKEGQNVTLSCEQNLNHDAMYWYRQDPGQGLRLIYYSQIVNDFQKGDIAEGYSVSREKKESFPLTVTSAQKNPTAFYLCASSIPGFYEQYFGPGTRLTVT.

Details on this clone: Other DNA sequences in the same sample also yield this CDR3. The V and J genes are TRBV27 and TRBJ2-7; 10 bases align to TRBD1. The CDR3 is made up of 14 amino acids. The V segment lost 5 bases and the J segment 4 bases; nucleotides outside the gene matches: 5. Germline CDR1 reads MNHEY; CDR2 reads SMNVEV (reference sequence). CDR3 region: CASSPGTGEYEQYF. In nucleotides, the CDR3 is TGTGCCAGCAGTCCCGGGACAGGGGAGTACGAGCAGTACTTC.

This chain connects TRBV5-1 to TRBJ2-1; D possibly corresponds to TRBD1 (6 bases). V was cut by 5 bases and J by 1 base, with 19 bases left in between. This CDR3 region has 17 residues. Germline lookup yields CDR1 SGHRS and CDR2 YFSETQ. DNA of the CDR3: TGCGCCAGCAGATTCCGGGACAATCTTTTGTCCTACAATGAGCAGTTCTTC. Its translation: CASRFRDNLLSYNEQFF.

The genes are TRBV7-8 and TRBJ1-2; D is possibly TRBD1 (5 bases). V was pared by 4 bases and J by 8 bases, with 17 bases between. CDR1 and CDR2 from the germline V gene are SGHVS and FQNEAQ. The CDR3 sequence is 14 residues long. The CDR3 coding sequence is TGTGCCAGCAGCTCCACCGGGACTCCGGGAGGCTACACCTTC. Protein product: CASSSTGTPGGYTF.

The genes are TRBV19 and TRBJ1-5; 7 bases match TRBD1. The trim removed 1 base at V and 0 bases at J, leaving 9 bases unmatched. The CDR3 has 18 amino acids. Germline V lookup: CDR1 LNHDA, CDR2 SQIVND (reference sequence). Here the CDR3 reads CASSIGRRGPTSNQPQHF. CDR3 bases: TGTGCCAGTAGTATAGGACGAAGGGGGCCGACTAGCAATCAGCCCCAGCATTTT.

This chain uses TRBV15 with TRBJ2-1; no firm D call. This CDR3 has 15 amino acids. In germline, CDR1 is LNHNV, CDR2 YYDKDF (reference sequence). Deletions cut 6 bases from V and 0 bases from J, with 12 bases between. CDR3 coding DNA: TGTGCCACCAGTCTGGGCCGAAGCTCCTACAATGAGCAGTTCTTC. Residues: CATSLGRSSYNEQFF.

The chain carries TRBV10-3 and TRBJ2-3, with TRBD2 matching over 8 bases. Trimming took 6 bases from V and 3 from J; bases not matched to a gene: 11. CDR3 size: 16 residues. Germline CDR1 ENHRY, CDR2 SYGVKD. CDR3 DNA sequence: TGTGCCATCAGGAGGGGAGCGGGAGCCGGAACAGATACGCAGTATTTT. Translating it yields CAIRRGAGAGTDTQYF.

The chain uses TRBV14 and TRBJ1-6; D gene uncertain. The germline CDR1 and CDR2 sequences are SGHDN and FVKESK. The CDR3 is 16 residues long. Trimming cost V 0 bases and J 9 bases, with 15 bases left between them. The CDR3 protein is CASSQDELGMRSPLHF. The CDR3 coding sequence is TGTGCCAGCAGCCAAGATGAGTTGGGCATGCGTTCACCCCTCCACTTT.

The chain couples TRBV18 to TRBJ2-2; TRBD1 agrees at 7 bases. This CDR3 contains 17 residues. V dropped 6 bases and J dropped 2; count of bases not matched to a gene: 12. Germline values: CDR1 KGHSH, CDR2 LQKENI. The DNA of the CDR3 is TGTGCCAGCTCCCCGGGTGCCGGGACAGTTAACACCGGGGAGCTGTTTTTT. Encoded protein: CASSPGAGTVNTGELFF. Full variable domain (rest looked up from reference TRBV18 and TRBJ2-2): NAGVMQNPRHLVRRRGQEARLRCSPMKGHSHVYWYRQLPEEGLKFMVYLQKENIIDESGMPKERFSAEFPKEGPSILRIQQVVRGDSAAYFCASSPGAGTVNTGELFFGEGSRLTVL.

The chain employs TRBV2 and TRBJ1-4; D possibly corresponds to TRBD1 (6 bases). Germline V CDR1 and CDR2: SNHLY, FYNNEI. V gave up 10 bases and J gave up 5 bases, with 11 bases separating them. The CDR3 loop spans 12 amino acids. For the CDR3, the DNA is TGTGCCACGACAGGAGAGAATGAAAAACTGTTTTTT. Translating it yields CATTGENEKLFF.

There are a few counts of this clone. The chain joins TRBV11-2 to TRBJ2-7, with a possible D match to TRBD1 (5 bases). Trimming shortened V by 5 bases and J by 8 bases, and 13 bases separated the two germline ends. The CDR3 contains 12 residues. Per the germline V gene, CDR1 is SGHAT and CDR2 is FQNNGV. CDR3 nucleotides: TGTGCCAGCAGCCCTTCACAGGCGCAGCAGTACTTC. It codes for CASSPSQAQQYF.

The chain is built from TRBV6-6 and TRBJ1-4; no definite D call. The CDR3 extends over 15 amino acids. Trimming stripped 7 bases from V and 7 bases from J, with 19 bases between. Germline V gene lookup returns CDR1 MNHNY and CDR2 SVGAGI (reference sequence). Written as DNA, the CDR3 is TGTGCCAGCAACTCCAAACCGGACTACTTTGAAAAACTGTTTTTT. Amino acids: CASNSKPDYFEKLFF.

The chain recombines TRBV4-1 with TRBJ1-1, with D tentatively TRBD1 (6 bases). CDR1 MGHRA and CDR2 YSYEKL come from the germline V gene. V gave up 3 bases and J gave up 1 base, with 9 bases separating them. CDR3 length equals 14 residues. CDR3 sequence (DNA): TGCGCCAGCAGCCATGCGGACAGGAACACTGAAGCTTTCTTT. This sequence encodes CASSHADRNTEAFF.

This chain links TRBV6-6 with TRBJ2-7; tentative D call: TRBD1 (6 bases). This CDR3 region has 14 residues. The V end was cut by 6 bases, the J end by 0 bases, with 12 bases between. Germline V gene data show CDR1 as MNHNY and CDR2 as SVGAGI (reference sequence). The CDR3 DNA reads TGTGCCAGCAGGTGGGACAAAAGCTCCTACGAGCAGTACTTC. Translated, it gives CASRWDKSSYEQYF.

This clone was seen a single time. The chain recombines TRBV7-3 with TRBJ2-1; 8 nucleotides match TRBD2. J gave up 1 base and V 4 bases, and 6 bases lay outside the gene matches. This CDR3 comprises 16 residues. Germline lookup yields CDR1 SGHTA and CDR2 FQGTGA. CDR3 amino acids: CASSSDVAGSYNEQFF. CDR3 sequence (DNA): TGTGCCAGCAGCTCAGACGTAGCGGGATCCTACAATGAGCAGTTCTTC. Drawing the rest from reference TRBV7-3 and TRBJ2-1, the complete variable domain is GAGVSQTPSNKVTEKGKYVELRCDPISGHTALYWYRQSLGQGPEFLIYFQGTGAADDSGLPNDRFFAVRPEGSVSTLKIQRTERGDSAVYLCASSSDVAGSYNEQFFGPGTRLTVL.

This rearrangement joins TRBV7-2 to TRBJ2-3, with D possibly matching TRBD1 (6 bases). CDR1 and CDR2 (germline): SGHTA, FQGNSA. Trimming cost V 1 base and J 2 bases, with 19 bases left between them. The CDR3 is made up of 18 amino acids. The CDR3 DNA sequence: TGTGCCAGCAGCTTAGGGTACCCCGGACAGCCCGTCACAGATACGCAGTATTTT. Its translation: CASSLGYPGQPVTDTQYF.

The CDR3 spells CASSPFVGVREFF. The CDR3 region has the DNA TGCGCCAGCAGCCCGTTCGTTGGGGTGAGGGAGTTCTTC. The chain is built from TRBV4-1 and TRBJ2-1; D perhaps matches TRBD2 (5 bases). Trimming took 4 bases from V and 14 from J, leaving 18 bases between them. The CDR3 loop spans 13 amino acids. Per the germline V gene, CDR1 is MGHRA and CDR2 is YSYEKL.

As to this clone: Other DNA sequences in this sample translate to the same CDR3. This rearrangement joins TRBV7-6 to TRBJ1-1; D remains ambiguous. This CDR3 contains 13 residues. The ends were cut back, 2 bases at V and 5 bases at J, with 9 bases in the middle. Germline-derived CDR1 and CDR2 are SGHVS and FNYEAQ. The CDR3 protein is CASSLTGGTEAFF. CDR3 in DNA: TGTGCCAGCAGCTTAACGGGAGGTACTGAAGCTTTCTTT.